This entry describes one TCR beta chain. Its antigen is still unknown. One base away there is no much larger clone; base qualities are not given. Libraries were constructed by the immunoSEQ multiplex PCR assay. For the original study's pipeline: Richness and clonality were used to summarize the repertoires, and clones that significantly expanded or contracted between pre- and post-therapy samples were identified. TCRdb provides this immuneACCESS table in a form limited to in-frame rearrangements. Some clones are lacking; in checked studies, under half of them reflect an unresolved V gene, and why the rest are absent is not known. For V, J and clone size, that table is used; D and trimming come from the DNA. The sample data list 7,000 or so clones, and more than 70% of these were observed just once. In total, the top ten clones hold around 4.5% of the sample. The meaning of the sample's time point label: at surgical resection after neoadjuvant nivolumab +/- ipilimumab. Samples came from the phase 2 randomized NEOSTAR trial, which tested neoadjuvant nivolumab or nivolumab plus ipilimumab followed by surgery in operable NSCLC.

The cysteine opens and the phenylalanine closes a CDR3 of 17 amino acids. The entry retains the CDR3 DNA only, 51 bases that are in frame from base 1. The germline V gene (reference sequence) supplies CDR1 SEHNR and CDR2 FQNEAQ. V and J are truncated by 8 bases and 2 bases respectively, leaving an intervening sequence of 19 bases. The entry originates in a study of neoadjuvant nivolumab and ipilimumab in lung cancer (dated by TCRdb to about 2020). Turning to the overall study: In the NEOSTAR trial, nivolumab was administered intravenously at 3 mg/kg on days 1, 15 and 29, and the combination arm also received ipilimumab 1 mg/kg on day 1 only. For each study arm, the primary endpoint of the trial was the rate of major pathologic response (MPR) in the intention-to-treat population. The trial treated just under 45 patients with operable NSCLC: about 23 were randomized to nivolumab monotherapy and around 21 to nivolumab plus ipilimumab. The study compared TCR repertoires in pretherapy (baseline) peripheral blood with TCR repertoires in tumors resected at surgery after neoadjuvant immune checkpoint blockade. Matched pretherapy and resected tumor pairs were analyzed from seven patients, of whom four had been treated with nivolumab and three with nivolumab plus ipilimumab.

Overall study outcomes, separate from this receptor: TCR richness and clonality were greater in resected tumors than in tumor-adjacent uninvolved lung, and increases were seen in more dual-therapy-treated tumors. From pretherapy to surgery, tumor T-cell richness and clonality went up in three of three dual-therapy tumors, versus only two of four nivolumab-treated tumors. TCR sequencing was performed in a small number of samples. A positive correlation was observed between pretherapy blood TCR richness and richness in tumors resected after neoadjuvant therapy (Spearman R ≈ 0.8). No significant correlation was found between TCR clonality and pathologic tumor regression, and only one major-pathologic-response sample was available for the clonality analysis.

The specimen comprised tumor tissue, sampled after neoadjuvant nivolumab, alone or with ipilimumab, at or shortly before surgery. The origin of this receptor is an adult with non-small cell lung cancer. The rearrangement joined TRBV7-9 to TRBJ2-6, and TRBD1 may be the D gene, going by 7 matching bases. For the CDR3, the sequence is CASGRVTGEAGANVLTF. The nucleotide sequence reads TGTGCCAGCGGACGAGTAACAGGGGAGGCTGGGGCCAACGTCCTGACTTTC.